Sequencing of this T cell receptor beta chain was carried out in a study of shared T cell receptors in the human thymus. Profiled with immunoSEQ multiplex PCR; TCRdb holds only in-frame clones, not every one. The sample includes a few hundred thousand clones, around 93% of them seen just once. In germline, CDR1 is LNHDA, CDR2 SQIVND (reference sequence). Trimming took 5 bases from V and 4 from J; bases not matched to a gene: 19. The CDR3 loop spans 18 amino acids. The clonotype was recovered from a human donor. The genes are TRBV19 and TRBJ2-7; 8 nucleotides align to TRBD1. Sequenced input: thymocytes. The CDR3 loop reads CASSVRWDRYWDGYEQYF. Written as DNA, the CDR3 is TGTGCCAGTAGTGTCCGGTGGGACAGGTATTGGGATGGGTACGAGCAGTACTTC. The complete variable domain, with remaining parts taken from reference TRBV19 and TRBJ2-7, reads DGGITQSPKYLFRKEGQNVTLSCEQNLNHDAMYWYRQDPGQGLRLIYYSQIVNDFQKGDIAEGYSVSREKKESFPLTVTSAQKNPTAFYLCASSVRWDRYWDGYEQYFGPGTRLTVT.